This T cell receptor (beta chain) was obtained from a study of T cell responses to AZD1222 COVID-19 vaccine. Trimming removed 2 bases at V and 5 bases at J, with 11 bases between. Germline V CDR1 and CDR2: MNHEY, SMNVEV (reference sequence). CDR3 length: 14 residues. Assay: immunoSEQ multiplex PCR; the TCRdb copy retains only in-frame clones and omits some. The sample shows 130,000 or so clones, approximately 93% of them seen only once. The input for sequencing was peripheral blood, taken on day 0 of AZD1222 vaccination. The V and J genes are TRBV27 and TRBJ2-3; D uncertain. The sequence came from an adult in good health. CDR3 bases: TGTGCCAGCAGTTTAAGGGATCCGCTAGATACGCAGTATTTT. Residues: CASSLRDPLDTQYF.